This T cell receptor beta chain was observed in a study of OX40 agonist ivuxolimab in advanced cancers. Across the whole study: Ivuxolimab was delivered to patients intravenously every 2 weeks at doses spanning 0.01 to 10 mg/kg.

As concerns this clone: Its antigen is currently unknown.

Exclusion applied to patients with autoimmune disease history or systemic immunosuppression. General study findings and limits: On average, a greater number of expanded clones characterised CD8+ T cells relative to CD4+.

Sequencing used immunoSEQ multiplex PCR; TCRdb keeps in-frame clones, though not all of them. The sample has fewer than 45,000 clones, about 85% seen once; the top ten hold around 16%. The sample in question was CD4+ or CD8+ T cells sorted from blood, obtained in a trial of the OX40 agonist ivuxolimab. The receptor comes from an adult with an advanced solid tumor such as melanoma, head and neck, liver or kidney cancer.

CDR3 coding DNA: TGTGCCAGCAGTGAAGCTGTTCGAGGTTTTAACTACGAGCAGTACTTC. Its protein is CASSEAVRGFNYEQYF. The V call is TRBV6-1, the J call TRBJ2-7, with D unresolved. Between the trimmed V and J ends, which lost 0 bases and 3 bases, there was a span of 15 bases. The CDR3 spans 16 residues. CDR1 is MNHNS and CDR2 is SASEGT in the germline V gene.